Listed below are T cell receptor beta chains from one sample, sequenced in a study of pediatric ulcerative colitis. Data came from immunoSEQ multiplex PCR; TCRdb stores just in-frame clones and leaves some out. Here the sample spans some 50,000 clones, under 80% being singletons. The sample taken for sequencing was gut tissue. The receptors were sampled from a girl between 10 and 17 years old with moderate ulcerative colitis. Both conserved end residues are part of each CDR3. The D gene is left open where the match is weak. Clone size appears in some rows only: once, few, many, or a class for an expanded clone.

J,D,length,size,V,CDR3,DNA
TRBJ2-3,-,13,-,TRBV2,CASSDGSTDTQYF,TGTGCCAGCAGTGATGGTAGCACAGATACGCAGTATTTT
TRBJ1-2,TRBD1,12,-,TRBV6-1,CASTGGSGGYTF,TGTGCCAGTACAGGGGGGTCTGGGGGCTACACCTTC
TRBJ2-7,-,13,-,TRBV11-2,CASSLGQRYEQYF,TGTGCCAGCAGCTTAGGGCAGAGGTACGAGCAGTACTTC
TRBJ2-1,TRBD1,12,-,TRBV18,CASSLRTGDKFF,TGTGCCAGCTCACTCCGGACAGGGGATAAGTTCTTC
TRBJ1-1,-,14,-,TRBV7-9,CASSLVPGSTEAFF,TGTGCCAGCAGCTTAGTCCCAGGGTCCACTGAAGCTTTCTTT
TRBJ1-1,-,15,-,TRBV7-9,CASSLAGSYNTEAFF,TGTGCCAGCAGCTTAGCAGGGTCGTATAACACTGAAGCTTTCTTT
TRBJ2-2,-,11,-,TRBV15,CATSGTGELFF,TGTGCCACCAGCGGCACCGGGGAGCTGTTTTTT
TRBJ1-5,-,14,-,TRBV6-6,CASTTNRYDQPQHF,TGTGCCAGCACGACGAACAGGTATGATCAGCCCCAGCATTTT
TRBJ2-1,TRBD2,12,-,TRBV7-8,CASRGTSGATFF,TGTGCCAGCAGGGGGACTAGCGGCGCTACGTTCTTC
TRBJ1-2,-,12,-,TRBV19,CATRGSDYGYTF,TGTGCCACCAGAGGCAGCGACTATGGCTACACCTTC
TRBJ1-2,TRBD1,16,once,TRBV6-6,CASSYLLDRADYGYTF,TGTGCCAGCAGTTATCTCCTCGACAGGGCGGACTATGGCTACACCTTC
TRBJ2-5,-,14,-,TRBV9,CASSVESWRETQYF,TGTGCCAGCAGCGTAGAATCCTGGCGAGAGACCCAGTACTTC
TRBJ2-7,-,13,-,TRBV10-3,CAIRNRVGYEQYF,TGTGCCATCAGAAACAGGGTAGGCTACGAGCAGTACTTC
TRBJ2-3,TRBD2,16,-,TRBV5-1,CASSLMVAGTTDTQYF,TGCGCCAGCAGCTTGATGGTAGCGGGGACCACAGATACGCAGTATTTT
TRBJ1-2,-,16,once,TRBV7-2,CASSLEAGWGIYGYTF,TGTGCCAGCAGCTTAGAGGCAGGCTGGGGTATCTATGGCTACACCTTC
TRBJ2-3,-,18,-,TRBV21-1,CASSKKARLGGGSDTQYF,TGTGCCAGCAGCAAGAAGGCTAGGTTGGGCGGGGGATCAGATACGCAGTATTTT
TRBJ1-1,-,17,-,TRBV11-1,CASSFGFALGLNTEAFF,TGTGCCAGCAGCTTCGGATTTGCATTAGGGTTGAACACTGAAGCTTTCTTT
TRBJ2-2,TRBD1,14,-,TRBV6-1,CASSKDRVTGELFF,TGTGCCAGCAGTAAGGACAGGGTAACCGGGGAGCTGTTTTTT
TRBJ1-5,TRBD1,14,-,TRBV6-1,CASNPTGSNQPQHF,TGTGCCAGCAACCCGACAGGGAGCAATCAGCCCCAGCATTTT
TRBJ1-5,-,17,few,TRBV19,CASSFLQASGSNQPQHF,TGTGCCAGTAGTTTTCTCCAGGCGAGCGGAAGCAATCAGCCCCAGCATTTT
TRBJ2-1,-,11,-,TRBV5-4,CASSLGNEQFF,TGTGCCAGCAGCTTGGGGAATGAGCAGTTCTTC
TRBJ1-2,-,15,-,TRBV27,CASSFGGRTNYGYTF,TGTGCCAGCAGTTTTGGGGGAAGGACTAACTATGGCTACACCTTC
TRBJ2-3,-,14,-,TRBV6-5,CASSYRAQKLTQYF,TGTGCCAGCAGCTACCGGGCCCAAAAATTGACGCAGTATTTT
TRBJ1-5,-,13,-,TRBV7-8,CASSLGVYQPQHF,TGTGCCAGCAGCTTGGGGGTGTATCAGCCCCAGCATTTT
TRBJ1-3,-,14,-,TRBV19,CASSMEGPGNTIYF,TGTGCCAGCAGTATGGAGGGGCCTGGAAACACCATATATTTT
TRBJ2-5,TRBD1,14,once,TRBV5-4,CASSTGTAQETQYF,TGTGCCAGCAGCACCGGGACAGCTCAAGAGACCCAGTACTTC
TRBJ2-1,-,15,-,TRBV6-5,CASSRGVLMDNEQFF,TGTGCCAGCAGCAGAGGGGTATTAATGGACAATGAGCAGTTCTTC
TRBJ1-6,-,16,few,TRBV28,CASAALVGVYNSPLHF,TGTGCCAGCGCGGCCCTGGTGGGGGTCTATAATTCACCCCTCCACTTT
TRBJ2-1,-,11,-,TRBV7-2,CASSPGTEQFF,TGTGCCAGCAGTCCCGGGACAGAGCAGTTCTTC
TRBJ1-2,-,16,-,TRBV4-1,CASSQGTLVSNYGYTF,TGCGCCAGCAGCCAAGGGACGCTGGTCTCCAACTATGGCTACACCTTC
TRBJ2-5,-,13,-,TRBV2,CASSRLVQETQYF,TGTGCCAGCAGTCGACTAGTCCAAGAGACCCAGTACTTC
TRBJ2-2,-,11,-,TRBV5-6,CASGRPGELFF,TGTGCCAGCGGGAGGCCCGGGGAGCTGTTTTTT
TRBJ2-3,-,18,-,TRBV2,CASSSPPGGVRHTDTQYF,TGTGCCAGCAGTTCCCCCCCCGGCGGGGTACGACACACAGATACGCAGTATTTT
TRBJ2-1,TRBD2,17,-,TRBV7-2,CASSLSPLAGGTNEQFF,TGTGCCAGCAGCTTATCCCCCCTAGCGGGGGGGACCAATGAGCAGTTCTTC
TRBJ2-7,TRBD2,14,-,TRBV18,CASSPLADSYEQYF,TGTGCCAGCTCACCTCTAGCGGATTCCTACGAGCAGTACTTC
TRBJ1-2,-,16,-,TRBV6-1,CASSEALTGGGYGYTF,TGTGCCAGCAGTGAAGCGCTAACAGGAGGGGGGTATGGCTACACCTTC
TRBJ2-1,-,14,-,TRBV19,CASSSWEQYNEQFF,TGTGCCAGTAGTAGTTGGGAACAATACAATGAGCAGTTCTTC
TRBJ2-7,-,14,-,TRBV5-4,CASSFSRGSYEQYF,TGTGCCAGCAGCTTTTCCCGTGGCTCCTACGAGCAGTACTTC
TRBJ2-1,TRBD2,18,-,TRBV4-1,CASSQEGLPGGIYNEQFF,TGCGCCAGCAGCCAAGAGGGATTGCCGGGGGGTATATACAATGAGCAGTTCTTC
TRBJ2-7,-,16,-,TRBV5-1,CASSFEPGVSSYEQYF,TGCGCCAGCAGCTTTGAGCCCGGGGTCAGCTCCTACGAGCAGTACTTC
TRBJ1-4,TRBD1,14,few,TRBV11-1,CASSRTGTAEKLFF,TGTGCCAGCAGCCGTACCGGGACAGCTGAAAAACTGTTTTTT
TRBJ2-1,TRBD2,14,-,TRBV19,CASSIVTSAPRQFF,TGTGCCAGTAGTATAGTGACTAGCGCCCCACGGCAGTTCTTC
TRBJ2-7,-,16,-,TRBV10-1,CASSDRSHRGSGEQYF,TGCGCCAGCAGTGACCGTTCTCATCGGGGGTCGGGCGAGCAGTACTTC
TRBJ1-1,-,17,-,TRBV7-6,CASSLARPSEMNTEAFF,TGTGCCAGCAGCTTAGCGCGTCCGAGTGAGATGAACACTGAAGCTTTCTTT
TRBJ1-2,-,16,once,TRBV5-6,CASSLRFGGAIYGYTF,TGTGCCAGCAGCTTGAGGTTCGGAGGGGCCATCTATGGCTACACCTTC
TRBJ2-1,TRBD1,19,-,TRBV19,CASSMEAVRWGQGLNEQFF,TGTGCCAGTAGTATGGAGGCGGTCCGTTGGGGACAGGGGCTCAATGAGCAGTTCTTC
TRBJ1-4,-,13,once,TRBV6-5,CASSSFLGEKLFF,TGTGCCAGCAGTTCATTCTTGGGGGAAAAACTGTTTTTT